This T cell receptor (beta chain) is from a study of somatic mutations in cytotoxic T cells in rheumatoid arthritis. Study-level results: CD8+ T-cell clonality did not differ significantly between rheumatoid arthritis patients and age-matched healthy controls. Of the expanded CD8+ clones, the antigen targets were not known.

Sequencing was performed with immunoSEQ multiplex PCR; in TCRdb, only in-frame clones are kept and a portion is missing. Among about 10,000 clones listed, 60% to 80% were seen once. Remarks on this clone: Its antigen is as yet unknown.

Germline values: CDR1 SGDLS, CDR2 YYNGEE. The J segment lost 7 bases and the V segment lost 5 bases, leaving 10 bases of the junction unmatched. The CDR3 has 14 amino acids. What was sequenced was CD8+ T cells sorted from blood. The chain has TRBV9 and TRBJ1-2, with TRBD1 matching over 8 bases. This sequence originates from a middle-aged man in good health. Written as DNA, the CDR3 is TGTGCCAGCAGAGGGACAGGCCTCATTCTTGGCTACACCTTC. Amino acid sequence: CASRGTGLILGYTF.